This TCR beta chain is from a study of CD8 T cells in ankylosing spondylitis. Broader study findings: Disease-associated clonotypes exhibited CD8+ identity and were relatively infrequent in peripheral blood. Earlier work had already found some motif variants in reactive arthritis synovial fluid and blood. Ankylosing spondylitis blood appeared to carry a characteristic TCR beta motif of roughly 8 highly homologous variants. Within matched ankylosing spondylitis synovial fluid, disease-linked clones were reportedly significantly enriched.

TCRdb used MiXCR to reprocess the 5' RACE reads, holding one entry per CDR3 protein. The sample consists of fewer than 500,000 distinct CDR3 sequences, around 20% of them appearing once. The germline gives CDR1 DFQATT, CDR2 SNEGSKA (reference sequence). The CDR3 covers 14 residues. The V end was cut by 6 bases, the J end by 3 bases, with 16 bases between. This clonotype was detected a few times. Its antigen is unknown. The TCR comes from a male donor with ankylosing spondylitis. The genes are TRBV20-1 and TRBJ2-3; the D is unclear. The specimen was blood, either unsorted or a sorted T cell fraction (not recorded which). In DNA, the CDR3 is TGCAGTGCGAAGAAGGTGGCGGCTACAGATACGCAGTATTTT. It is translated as CSAKKVAATDTQYF.